This T cell receptor beta chain is drawn from a study of blood T cells in healthy people across ages. The CDR3 is made up of 15 amino acids. J gave up 3 bases and V 4 bases, and 9 bases lay outside the gene matches. Looked up from germline, CDR1 is SGHRS and CDR2 is YFSETQ. Next came a second PCR, run for roughly 6 to 11 cycles, which used a sample-barcoded 5' primer along with a J-beta primer mix. Using its own MiXCR run on the 5' RACE reads, TCRdb lists one record per CDR3 protein. Among about 1.5 million distinct CDR3 sequences listed, around 42% were seen once. The genes are TRBV5-1 and TRBJ2-7, with 8 bases matching TRBD1. The sequenced sample was blood. The TCR sequence derives from a woman between 18 and 29 years old in good health. CDR3 DNA: TGCGCCAGCAGCCCCGGGACAGGTCTAGGCTACGAGCAGTACTTC. This encodes CASSPGTGLGYEQYF.